The 3 T cell receptor beta chains below were found in one sample sequenced in a study of breast tumors, draining lymph nodes, adjacent tissues. Axillary draining lymph nodes of breast cancer patients supplied the node samples. TCRdb fed the multiplex PCR reads into MiXCR, producing one record per CDR3 protein. The sample consists of 150,000 to 200,000 distinct CDR3 sequences, 30% to 35% of them appearing once. The sequencing sample was made of axillary lymph node tissue. The receptors derive from a female donor with breast cancer. Some clones in this sample may be carry-over from other donors' samples.

The CDR3 sequence is CASSASVRAGGNEQFF. DNA for the CDR3: TGTGCCAGCAGCGCCAGCGTCCGAGCGGGAGGAAATGAGCAGTTCTTC. This chain joins TRBV7-3 and TRBJ2-1; TRBD2 agrees at 9 bases. Germline trimming cut 5 bases from V and 7 bases from J; bases unmatched to any gene: 12. Germline V gene data show CDR1 as SGHTA and CDR2 as FQGTGA. The CDR3 extends over 16 amino acids.

This clonotype has at least ten counts. The CDR3 spells CASSSNSEGYTF. The CDR3 DNA follows: TGTGCCAGCAGCTCCAACTCGGAAGGCTACACCTTC. V usage is TRBV11-2 and J usage is TRBJ1-2; D unresolved. CDR3 size: 12 residues. Trimming took 4 bases from V and 8 from J, leaving 11 bases between them. Germline values: CDR1 SGHAT, CDR2 FQNNGV.

Concerning this clonotype: A much more abundant neighbour one base away suggests this may be a read error. The rearrangement uses TRBV12-3 or TRBV12-4 and TRBJ2-1, with D possibly TRBD1 on 6 matching bases. This CDR3 is 14 amino acids long. CDR3 sequence: CASSMGQGYSEQFF. CDR3 DNA sequence: TGTGCCAGCAGTATGGGGCAGGGGTACAGTGAGCAGTTCTTC.